The source of this T cell receptor (beta chain) is a study of T cells after yellow fever vaccination. Study-wide findings and caveats: Post-booster reappearance was seen for most primary-vaccination clones (roughly 96% CD4, 75% to 90% CD8).

In this sample, this clonotype turned up many times. What it recognizes is unknown. Germline trimming cut 4 bases from V and 6 bases from J; bases unmatched to any gene: 1. This CDR3 comprises 12 residues. In germline, CDR1 is SGHAT, CDR2 FQNNGV. UMIs were added to TCR cDNA along with a universal primer site when it was made by 5'RACE template switching. TCRdb reprocessed the 5' RACE reads via MiXCR and lists one record per CDR3 protein. This table holds over 100,000 distinct CDR3 sequences, 7.5% to 9.5% found once. The sequence was collected from a man aged 25 to 45 who received the YFV17D yellow fever vaccine. This specimen was CD8+ T cells sorted from PBMCs, taken 45 days after the yellow fever booster vaccination. The V and J genes are TRBV11-2 and TRBJ2-7; 9 bases are a match to TRBD2. Here the CDR3 reads CASSSTSGEQYF. The CDR3 coding sequence is TGTGCCAGCAGCTCGACTAGCGGCGAGCAGTACTTC.